This TCR beta chain stems from a study of cytomegalovirus exposure and HLA in healthy donors. Points on this clone: The antigen remains undetermined.

Study observations and caveats: Equally common other TCR beta chains were less clonally expanded than HLA-associated ones, a later analysis found. Among the sequence variants, a highly shared cluster was likely an artifact of sequencing. High specificity and sensitivity for cytomegalovirus status were reported for the classifier.

With 60 Vbeta and 13 Jbeta primers, the PCR was carried out. The protocol was immunoSEQ multiplex PCR, while the TCRdb copy is restricted to in-frame clones and leaves out a portion. This sample has around 170,000 clones, with 80% found just once. Looked up from germline, CDR1 is SEHNR and CDR2 is FQNEAQ (reference sequence). The CDR3 length is 16 residues. V was clipped by 0 bases and J by 4 bases, with 13 bases between them. The sequencing input was PBMCs. V gene TRBV7-9 combines with J gene TRBJ2-1, with D unclear. The receptor comes from a girl aged 10-17 years in good health and CMV-seropositive. The CDR3 spells CASSLALQQPYNEQFF. The DNA for the CDR3 is TGTGCCAGCAGCTTAGCTCTACAGCAACCTTACAATGAGCAGTTCTTC.